This is a list of T cell receptor beta chains from one sample in a study of blood T cells in healthy people across ages. Using its own MiXCR run on the 5' RACE reads, TCRdb lists one record per CDR3 protein. The sample has under 850,000 distinct CDR3 sequences; 35% to 40% are singletons. The sequencing input was blood. The receptors stem from a man younger than 30 in good health. CDR3s include the opening cysteine and the closing phenylalanine or tryptophan. A D gene is named only where the DNA matches it firmly. The size entry is marked missing in some rows and otherwise reads once, few, many or a size class.

v_gene: TRBV12-3/TRBV12-4; j_gene: TRBJ1-1; d_gene: -; abundance: -; CDR3aa: CASTWAGDTEAFF; CDR3nt: TGTGCCAGCACCTGGGCAGGGGACACTGAAGCTTTCTTT
v_gene: TRBV6-2/TRBV6-3; j_gene: TRBJ2-7; d_gene: -; abundance: -; CDR3aa: CASSYSMGGTGSHEQYF; CDR3nt: TGTGCCAGCAGTTACTCAATGGGCGGGACGGGTTCCCACGAGCAGTACTTC
v_gene: TRBV27; j_gene: TRBJ2-7; d_gene: -; abundance: -; CDR3aa: CASSTRFGVYEQYF; CDR3nt: TGTGCCAGCAGTACCCGCTTTGGGGTCTACGAGCAGTACTTC
v_gene: TRBV20-1; j_gene: TRBJ2-7; d_gene: -; abundance: few; CDR3aa: CSAAPPGSSSYEQYF; CDR3nt: TGCAGTGCGGCCCCTCCAGGGTCCTCCTCCTACGAGCAGTACTTC
v_gene: TRBV9; j_gene: TRBJ1-2; d_gene: TRBD1; abundance: many; CDR3aa: CASSSGQGDGYTF; CDR3nt: TGTGCCAGCAGCTCGGGACAGGGGGATGGCTACACCTTC
v_gene: TRBV4-1; j_gene: TRBJ2-2; d_gene: TRBD1; abundance: few; CDR3aa: CATRQGAGGELFF; CDR3nt: TGCGCCACCCGACAGGGGGCGGGCGGGGAGCTGTTTTTT
v_gene: TRBV5-1; j_gene: TRBJ2-5; d_gene: TRBD2; abundance: -; CDR3aa: CASSSTYTRGQETQYF; CDR3nt: TGCGCCAGCAGCTCCACCTACACGCGGGGGCAAGAGACCCAGTACTTC
v_gene: TRBV12-5; j_gene: TRBJ1-1; d_gene: -; abundance: -; CDR3aa: CASGEGQANTEAFF; CDR3nt: TGTGCTAGTGGTGAGGGGCAGGCGAACACTGAAGCTTTCTTT
v_gene: TRBV6-5; j_gene: TRBJ2-5; d_gene: -; abundance: -; CDR3aa: CASSVERSQETQYF; CDR3nt: TGTGCCAGCAGTGTCGAGCGGAGCCAAGAGACCCAGTACTTC
v_gene: TRBV12-3/TRBV12-4; j_gene: TRBJ2-1; d_gene: TRBD2; abundance: -; CDR3aa: CASRPSSGYNEQFF; CDR3nt: TGTGCCAGCAGGCCCTCTAGCGGCTACAATGAGCAGTTCTTC
v_gene: TRBV24-1; j_gene: TRBJ2-1; d_gene: TRBD2; abundance: -; CDR3aa: CATSERSSGGRTAHEQFF; CDR3nt: TGTGCCACCAGTGAGAGGTCTAGCGGGGGGCGCACGGCCCATGAGCAGTTCTTC
v_gene: TRBV29-1; j_gene: TRBJ1-2; d_gene: -; abundance: few; CDR3aa: CSVEWRNYGYTF; CDR3nt: TGCAGCGTTGAGTGGAGGAACTATGGCTACACCTTC
v_gene: TRBV5-1; j_gene: TRBJ2-3; d_gene: TRBD2; abundance: -; CDR3aa: CASSFGDYPRTDTQYF; CDR3nt: TGCGCCAGCAGCTTTGGGGACTACCCTAGAACAGATACGCAGTATTTT
v_gene: TRBV6-1; j_gene: TRBJ2-5; d_gene: -; abundance: -; CDR3aa: CASSDGTYQETPYF; CDR3nt: TGTGCCAGCAGTGACGGGACTTACCAAGAGACCCCGTACTTC
v_gene: TRBV7-2; j_gene: TRBJ2-6; d_gene: -; abundance: -; CDR3aa: CASSLLKSSGANVLTF; CDR3nt: TGTGCCAGCAGCTTATTGAAAAGCTCGGGGGCCAACGTCCTGACTTTC
v_gene: TRBV7-2; j_gene: TRBJ1-4; d_gene: -; abundance: few; CDR3aa: CASSQAPGAGGGEKLFF; CDR3nt: TGTGCCAGCAGTCAGGCACCGGGCGCGGGCGGAGGTGAAAAACTGTTTTTT